The entry below gives a single T cell receptor (beta chain) sequence along with its context. Followed over time, Seattle patients had been enrolled while infection was active. This record belongs to a study of blood T cell repertoires in COVID-19. Study background: Sources were T cells, B-cell-depleted T cells, or PBMCs; the material itself was cDNA or gDNA.

Per the original data handling: Scientists estimated how many nucleated cells there were by amplifying reference gene primers. Profiling relied on immunoSEQ multiplex PCR, and the TCRdb table lists in-frame clones only, not all of them. Clone size and V and J calls were adopted from that table, with D and trimming inferred from the DNA. This sample has about 480,000 clones, with 89% found just once. V lost 5 bases to trimming and J lost 5 bases; unmatched junction nucleotides: 3. This CDR3 spans 14 amino acids. The germline V gene encodes CDR1 MNHEY and CDR2 SVGAGI. The sample consisted of peripheral blood. This chain joins TRBV6-5 and TRBJ1-5, with 10 bases that match TRBD1. The source is a man younger than 35 with COVID-19, enrolled during active disease. CDR3 bases: TGTGCCAGCAGTATGGGGACAGGGGATCAGCCCCAGCATTTT. Translated, it gives CASSMGTGDQPQHF.